One sample yielded the 27 T cell receptor beta chains listed below, sequenced in a study of human T cells and chemical hapten exposure. TCRdb recomputed calls from the RACE reads with MiXCR, one row per CDR3 protein. The sample consists of approximately 400,000 distinct CDR3 sequences, approximately 5.1% of them appearing once. The time point: pre-sensitization, week 0. Treatment described: therapeutic diphenylcyclopropenone sensitization with weekly scalp DPC. Sequenced material: whole blood, taken in connection with sensitization to the hapten diphenylcyclopropenone (DPC). The source is a woman aged 45-59 years with alopecia areata. Some clones in this sample may be carry-over from other donors' samples.

A few counts support this clonotype. The chain carries TRBV5-5 and TRBJ1-1; the D is unclear. Trimming cost V 3 bases and J 2 bases, with 11 bases left between them. In germline, CDR1 is SGHKS, CDR2 YYEKEE (reference sequence). CDR3 length: 14 residues. The DNA of the CDR3 is TGTGCCAGCAGCTATCGGGCCGAAAACACTGAAGCTTTCTTT. Protein product: CASSYRAENTEAFF.

At least ten counts were recorded for this clonotype. The V and J genes are TRBV7-6 and TRBJ1-4; the match to TRBD1 covers 8 bases. Per germline, CDR1 SGHVS and CDR2 FNYEAQ. The V segment lost 5 bases and the J segment 8 bases; nucleotides outside the gene matches: 10. CDR3 length: 15 amino acids. The CDR3 spells CASSLQQGGNEKLFF. DNA of the CDR3: TGTGCCAGCAGCCTCCAACAGGGGGGAAACGAAAAACTGTTTTTT.

The gene calls are TRBV27 and TRBJ1-1, with TRBD1 matching over 9 bases. Germline V CDR1 and CDR2: MNHEY, SMNVEV (reference sequence). The CDR3 runs 13 residues. The V and J ends lost 6 bases and 5 bases, in that order; junction bases with no gene match: 4. CDR3 sequence reads: CASSHGTGTEAFF. The CDR3 bases are TGTGCCAGCAGCCATGGGACAGGGACTGAAGCTTTCTTT.

This clonotype was seen more than once but under ten times. This sequence joins TRBV7-2 and TRBJ1-6, with TRBD1 matching over 7 bases. Trimming took 5 bases from V and 3 from J; bases not matched to a gene: 7. Germline-derived CDR1 and CDR2 are SGHTA and FQGNSA. The CDR3 covers 16 residues. This CDR3 is CASSLTGVLYNSPLHF. The CDR3, as DNA: TGTGCCAGCAGCCTAACAGGGGTGCTCTATAATTCACCCCTCCACTTT.

The table lists this clonotype with many counts. The chain employs TRBV5-1 and TRBJ2-1; 13 nucleotides line up with TRBD2. Per the germline V gene, CDR1 is SGHRS and CDR2 is YFSETQ. The CDR3 totals 16 residues. V gave up 3 bases and J gave up 9 bases; unmatched junction bases: 9. CDR3 bases: TGCGCCAGCAGCTGGACCGGACTAGCGGGAGCGGGTGAGCAGTTCTTC. It specifies CASSWTGLAGAGEQFF.

This clonotype appeared a few times. The V call is TRBV2, the J call TRBJ2-3; D remains unclear. This CDR3 is built from 15 residues. Per germline, CDR1 SNHLY and CDR2 FYNNEI. With 3 bases removed from V and 6 bases from J, the gap between germline ends came to 16 bases. CDR3 sequence: CASSENVRWLDTQYF. In DNA form, the CDR3 reads TGTGCCAGCAGTGAGAATGTCCGCTGGTTGGATACGCAGTATTTT. Looking up the rest from reference TRBV2 and TRBJ2-3 gives the full variable domain: EPEVTQTPSHQVTQMGQEVILRCVPISNHLYFYWYRQILGQKVEFLVSFYNNEISEKSEIFDDQFSVERPDGSNFTLKIRSTKLEDSAMYFCASSENVRWLDTQYFGPGTRLTVL.

This clonotype was picked up many times. The CDR3, as DNA: TGTGCCAGCCGCCTTGGTCAGGATAATTCACCCCTCCACTTT. Translated, it gives CASRLGQDNSPLHF. This chain links TRBV2 with TRBJ1-6; D is unclear. In germline, CDR1 is SNHLY, CDR2 FYNNEI. The germline V and J ends were trimmed by 8 bases and 5 bases, with 13 bases remaining between them. This CDR3 has 14 residues.

This clonotype was detected only a few times. This chain connects TRBV10-3 to TRBJ1-1, with 7 bases identical to TRBD1. Germline V gene sequence: CDR1 ENHRY, CDR2 SYGVKD. The CDR3 runs 13 residues. V lost 6 bases and J lost 4; bases outside the gene matches: 5. DNA of the CDR3: TGTGCCATCAGCCAGGGGGGCCCCACTGAAGCTTTCTTT. Its translation: CAISQGGPTEAFF.

The chain uses TRBV6-5 and TRBJ1-2; no clear D gene. The V gene lost 7 bases and the J gene lost 4 bases, with 13 bases spanning the gap. CDR3 length: 13 residues. Germline CDR1 MNHEY, CDR2 SVGAGI. CDR3 DNA: TGTGCCAGCACCCCCACCGGGTTCTATGGCTACACCTTC. Translated: CASTPTGFYGYTF.

This clonotype occurred many times. The chain uses TRBV29-1 and TRBJ2-7; the match to TRBD2 covers 10 bases. Trimming at V came to 6 bases and at J to 5 bases, leaving 4 bases not matched to a gene. The CDR3 is made up of 12 amino acids. CDR1 and CDR2 (germline): SQVTM, ANQGSEA. This CDR3 reads CSVASGSNEQYF. For the CDR3, the DNA is TGCAGCGTAGCTAGCGGGAGCAACGAGCAGTACTTC.

The chain recombines TRBV7-2 with TRBJ2-3; D possibly uses TRBD1 or TRBD2 (5 bases each). Between the trimmed V and J ends, which lost 10 bases and 6 bases, there was a span of 17 bases. CDR3 length: 13 amino acids. CDR1 SGHTA and CDR2 FQGNSA come from the germline V gene. As DNA, the CDR3 is TGTGCCATCGAGGCAGGGCCGGGGGATACGCAGTATTTT. Its translation is CAIEAGPGDTQYF.

This clonotype was counted only a few times. This sequence joins TRBV6-6 and TRBJ1-5, with TRBD1 identical over 10 bases. This CDR3 contains 16 residues. The V segment lost 6 bases and the J segment 6 bases; nucleotides outside the gene matches: 11. Germline CDR1 MNHNY, CDR2 SVGAGI (reference sequence). As DNA, the CDR3 is TGTGCCAGCAGCACCCTTCTGGGGACAGGGGTTCAGCCCCAGCATTTT. Translation gives CASSTLLGTGVQPQHF.

This clonotype was observed a few times. The chain recombines TRBV4-1 with TRBJ2-6; the match to TRBD1 covers 7 bases. CDR1 is MGHRA, CDR2 YSYEKL, per germline. The CDR3 spans 19 residues. With V trimmed by 5 bases and J by 3 bases, 16 bases remained unmatched. Here the CDR3 reads CASSSHPGQPSGGANVLTF. DNA for the CDR3: TGCGCCAGCAGCTCCCATCCGGGACAGCCCTCTGGTGGGGCCAACGTCCTGACTTTC.

In this sample, this clonotype turned up a few times. This chain links TRBV27 with TRBJ2-3; 8 positions match TRBD2. The V and J ends lost 8 bases and 0 bases, in that order; junction bases with no gene match: 7. Germline-derived CDR1 and CDR2 are MNHEY and SMNVEV (reference sequence). The CDR3 is 15 residues long. The CDR3 coding sequence is TGTGCCAGCCGACTAGCGCGAAGAAGCACAGATACGCAGTATTTT. Protein product: CASRLARRSTDTQYF.

This clonotype was recorded a few times. V and J are TRBV20-1 and TRBJ2-3; either TRBD1 or TRBD2 may fit D (5 bases each). Germline V gives CDR1 DFQATT, CDR2 SNEGSKA (reference sequence). Trimming left V 6 bases short and J 5 bases short, with 27 bases between. This CDR3 has 17 residues. In DNA form, the CDR3 reads TGCAGTGCCACCGCCCCCCGACCGGGACCCTCCGGAGATACGCAGTATTTT. Encoded protein: CSATAPRPGPSGDTQYF.

The sample holds a few counts of this clonotype. CDR3 sequence reads: CASSPFQGSNQPQHF. Here the CDR3 DNA reads TGTGCCAGCTCCCCCTTCCAGGGGAGCAATCAGCCCCAGCATTTT. The J gene is TRBJ1-5, the V gene TRBV27; TRBD1 is a possible D gene (6 bases). The length of the CDR3 is 15 residues. Germline V gives CDR1 MNHEY, CDR2 SMNVEV (reference sequence). Trimming cost V 8 bases and J 1 base, with 15 bases left between them.

Only a few counts were recorded for this clonotype. This chain uses TRBV12-3 or TRBV12-4 with TRBJ2-1, with D uncertain. Trimming took 2 bases from V and 1 from J, leaving 9 bases between them. The length of the CDR3 is 15 residues. The DNA of the CDR3 is TGTGCCAGCAGTTTACAGGCGCTTTCCTACAATGAGCAGTTCTTC. Translated, it gives CASSLQALSYNEQFF.

Regarding this clonotype: A read error is possible here, since a much larger clone lies one base away. The gene calls are TRBV7-9 and TRBJ2-4; TRBD2 matches 12 bases. This CDR3 region has 15 residues. Germline V gene lookup returns CDR1 SEHNR and CDR2 FQNEAQ (reference sequence). DNA of the CDR3: TGTGCCAGCAGCATTAGACTAGCGGGGGAAAACATTCAGAACTTC. Amino acids: CASSIRLAGENIQNF.

This chain joins TRBV12-3 or TRBV12-4 and TRBJ1-1; maybe TRBD1 (6 bases). CDR3 length equals 14 residues. V lost 5 bases to trimming and J lost 9 bases, with 19 bases between them. The CDR3 is CASSQDPQGFKAFF. DNA for the CDR3: TGTGCCAGCAGTCAAGATCCACAGGGCTTCAAAGCTTTCTTT.

This chain connects TRBV12-3 or TRBV12-4 to TRBJ1-4; unclear D gene. This CDR3 is 14 amino acids long. Trimming removed 3 bases at V and 8 bases at J, with 13 bases between. CDR3 region: CASSFGLLGEKLFF. The CDR3 DNA is TGTGCCAGCAGTTTCGGACTCCTAGGGGAAAAACTGTTTTTT.

This clonotype came up a few times. The chain uses TRBV2 and TRBJ2-7; maybe TRBD1 (6 bases). Trimming stripped 4 bases from V and 2 bases from J, with 18 bases between. From germline, CDR1 is SNHLY and CDR2 FYNNEI. This CDR3 is built from 16 residues. The DNA of the CDR3 is TGTGCCAGCAGTGTTGGTCGGACAGCTTTAACCTACGAGCAGTACTTC. Its protein is CASSVGRTALTYEQYF.

Only a few counts were recorded for this clonotype. This chain links TRBV28 with TRBJ2-7; D is ambiguous. Germline V lookup: CDR1 MDHEN, CDR2 SYDVKM. Trimming cost V 5 bases and J 6 bases, with 11 bases left between them. The CDR3 contains 12 residues. CDR3 amino acids: CASSLGEREQYF. CDR3 bases: TGTGCCAGCAGTCTTGGGGAACGCGAGCAGTACTTC. Using reference TRBV28 and TRBJ2-7 for the parts outside the CDR3, the full variable domain is DVKVTQSSRYLVKRTGEKVFLECVQDMDHENMFWYRQDPGLGLRLIYFSYDVKMKEKGDIPEGYSVSREKKERFSLILESASTNQTSMYLCASSLGEREQYFGPGTRLTVT.

This chain joins TRBV4-1 and TRBJ1-2, with TRBD1 matching over 7 bases. Trimming cost V 2 bases and J 1 base; bases outside gene matches: 7. The CDR3 covers 16 residues. The germline CDR1 and CDR2 sequences are MGHRA and YSYEKL. CDR3 loop: CASSQTKTGVNYGYTF. CDR3 sequence (DNA): TGCGCCAGCAGCCAAACAAAAACAGGGGTTAACTATGGCTACACCTTC.

This clonotype showed up many times. The chain is built from TRBV6-5 and TRBJ1-1; D perhaps matches TRBD1 (5 bases). This CDR3 has 14 residues. V lost 3 bases, J lost 6 bases, and 14 bases lay in between. Germline CDR1 reads MNHEY; CDR2 reads SVGAGI. The CDR3 region is CASSYKVGVAEAFF. The DNA of the CDR3 is TGTGCCAGCAGTTATAAGGTGGGGGTTGCTGAAGCTTTCTTT.

This clonotype was picked up many times. The chain couples TRBV28 to TRBJ2-2, with 8 positions matching TRBD1. Germline assignment: CDR1 MDHEN and CDR2 SYDVKM. J was trimmed by 6 bases and V by 3 bases; bases with no gene match: 9. The CDR3 runs 16 residues. The CDR3 nucleotides read TGTGCCAGCAGTTTTCTGACAGGGGCCTGGGCCGGGGAGCTGTTTTTT. It yields the protein CASSFLTGAWAGELFF.

V and J are TRBV10-3 and TRBJ1-2; no reliable D call. V was cut by 3 bases and J by 6 bases, with 8 bases left in between. The CDR3 is 12 residues long. Germline V lookup: CDR1 ENHRY, CDR2 SYGVKD. The CDR3 nucleotides are TGTGCCATCAGTGATTATACGCATGGCTACACCTTC. Protein product: CAISDYTHGYTF.

Note on this clonotype: A much larger clone is a single base away; this may be a read error. The CDR3 bases are TGTGCCAGCAGCTTAGGGTTCGGTAGTAGCGGTGAGCAGTTCTTC. Protein sequence: CASSLGFGSSGEQFF. V is TRBV11-2 and J is TRBJ2-1; a possible D gene is TRBD2 (6 bases). CDR1 is SGHAT, CDR2 FQNNGV, per germline. V lost 1 base, J lost 9 bases, and 16 bases lay in between. The CDR3 sequence is 15 residues long.